This T cell receptor (beta chain) was sequenced during a study of T cell changes during pregnancy in multiple sclerosis. This clone came up once. From germline, CDR1 is MNHNS and CDR2 SASEGT. After removal of 0 bases from V and 3 bases from J, the junction contained 6 bases not matched to a gene. The CDR3 loop spans 17 amino acids. Generated by immunoSEQ multiplex PCR, the TCRdb table keeps only in-frame clones and is missing some. The table lists around 42,000 clones, about 91% of them singletons. The sample in question was CD4+ T cells from peripheral blood mononuclear cells, obtained after pregnancy. The rearrangement links TRBV6-1 to TRBJ1-5, with TRBD1 identical over 9 bases. This clonotype was obtained from a female donor in good health, enrolled as a control in a pregnancy study. Here the CDR3 reads CASSEALGTGFNQPQHF. In nucleotides, the CDR3 is TGTGCCAGCAGTGAAGCTCTCGGGACAGGGTTCAATCAGCCCCAGCATTTT.